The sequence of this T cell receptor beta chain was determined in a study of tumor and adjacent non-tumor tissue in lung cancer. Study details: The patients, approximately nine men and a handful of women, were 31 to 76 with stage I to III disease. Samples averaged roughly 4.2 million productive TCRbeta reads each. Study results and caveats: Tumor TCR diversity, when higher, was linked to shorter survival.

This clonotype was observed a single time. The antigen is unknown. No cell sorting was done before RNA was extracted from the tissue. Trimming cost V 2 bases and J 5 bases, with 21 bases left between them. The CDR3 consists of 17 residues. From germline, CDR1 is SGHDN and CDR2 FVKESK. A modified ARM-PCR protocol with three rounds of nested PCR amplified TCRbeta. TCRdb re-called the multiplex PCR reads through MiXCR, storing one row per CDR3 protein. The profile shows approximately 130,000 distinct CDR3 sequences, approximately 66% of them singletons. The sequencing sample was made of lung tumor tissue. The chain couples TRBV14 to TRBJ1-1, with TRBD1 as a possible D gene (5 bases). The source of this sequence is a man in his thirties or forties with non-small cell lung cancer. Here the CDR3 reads CASSQRWGGLEWTEAFF. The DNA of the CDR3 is TGTGCCAGCAGCCAAAGGTGGGGGGGGTTGGAGTGGACTGAAGCTTTCTTT. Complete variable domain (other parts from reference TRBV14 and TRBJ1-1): EAGVTQFPSHSVIEKGQTVTLRCDPISGHDNLYWYRRVMGKEIKFLLHFVKESKQDESGMPNNRFLAERTGGTYSTLKVQPAELEDSGVYFCASSQRWGGLEWTEAFFGQGTRLTVV.